The rows below give T cell receptor beta chains drawn from one sample of a study of blood T cell dynamics during melanoma immunotherapy. Profiled with immunoSEQ multiplex PCR; TCRdb holds only in-frame clones, not every one. This sample has 10,000 to 15,000 clones; roughly 89% occur once, and the top ten carry around 0.18%. Specimen: effector memory CD8+ T cells from blood, collected from a patient treated with checkpoint blockade. The receptors stem from a human donor with melanoma. The CDR3 runs from the conserved cysteine through the conserved F or W. Fields, in order: clone size, D gene, V gene, J gene, CDR3 protein, CDR3 DNA. A D gene is named only where the DNA matches it firmly. The size entry is marked missing in some rows and otherwise reads once, few, many or a size class.

.	.	TRBV7-9	TRBJ2-7	CASSLASGGGSYEQYF	TGTGCCAGCAGCTTAGCTTCAGGCGGTGGGTCCTACGAGCAGTACTTC
.	TRBD1	TRBV18	TRBJ1-4	CASSPFRGGADEKLFF	TGTGCCAGCTCACCGTTCCGAGGGGGCGCAGATGAAAAACTGTTTTTT
.	.	TRBV18	TRBJ1-3	CASSPMAMEVLSGNTIYF	TGTGCCAGCTCACCAATGGCTATGGAGGTTCTCTCTGGAAACACCATATATTTT
.	.	TRBV19	TRBJ1-2	CATLSGNVNYGYTF	TGTGCCACCCTTTCAGGGAACGTCAACTATGGCTACACCTTC
.	.	TRBV10-3	TRBJ2-6	CAISESGGAGANVLTF	TGTGCCATCAGTGAGTCGGGGGGCGCTGGGGCCAACGTCCTGACTTTC
.	.	TRBV28	TRBJ1-1	CASRLGPGTEAFF	TGTGCCAGCAGACTTGGACCGGGGACTGAAGCTTTCTTT
few	TRBD2	TRBV19	TRBJ2-7	CASTPGRAVVYEQYF	TGTGCCAGTACCCCCGGGAGGGCCGTTGTTTACGAGCAGTACTTC
.	TRBD1	TRBV9	TRBJ2-7	CASSVGGTGTVYEQYF	TGTGCCAGCAGCGTAGGGGGGACAGGGACGGTCTACGAGCAGTACTTC
.	.	TRBV7-9	TRBJ2-7	CASSLVQGSGRPYEQYF	TGTGCCAGCAGCTTAGTACAGGGTTCCGGGAGGCCCTACGAGCAGTACTTC
.	TRBD1	TRBV6-5	TRBJ2-5	CASSYYRGRETQYF	TGTGCCAGCAGCTACTACAGGGGTAGGGAGACCCAGTACTTC
once	.	TRBV6-1	TRBJ2-7	CASSEKSSGAYEQYF	TGTGCCAGCAGTGAAAAGAGTAGCGGTGCCTACGAGCAGTACTTC
.	.	TRBV27	TRBJ1-5	CTSSLSGVGQPQHF	TGTACCAGCAGTTTGTCAGGGGTGGGTCAGCCCCAGCATTTT
.	.	TRBV2	TRBJ2-7	CATLAPTNPTTYEQYF	TGTGCCACCCTCGCCCCAACGAACCCAACCACTTACGAGCAGTACTTC
.	.	TRBV5-8	TRBJ1-2	CASSFPPGTAYGYTF	TGTGCCAGCAGCTTCCCACCCGGGACTGCCTATGGCTACACCTTC
.	.	TRBV18	TRBJ2-7	CASSPPPGGSYEQYF	TGTGCCAGCTCACCACCTCCAGGGGGGTCCTACGAGCAGTACTTC
.	.	TRBV10-2	TRBJ2-5	CAIHNQETQYF	TGCGCCATCCACAACCAAGAGACCCAGTACTTC
.	.	TRBV19	TRBJ2-7	CASSIGRAYEQYF	TGTGCCAGTAGTATAGGCAGGGCCTACGAGCAGTACTTC
.	.	TRBV7-6	TRBJ1-1	CASSTDGNTEAFF	TGTGCCAGCAGCACGGACGGGAACACTGAAGCTTTCTTT
.	.	TRBV5-1	TRBJ2-7	CASSSGTGFYEQYF	TGCGCCAGCAGCTCCGGGACTGGGTTCTACGAGCAGTACTTC
.	.	TRBV7-6	TRBJ1-4	CASSLGSFGEKLFF	TGTGCCAGCAGCTTAGGGTCTTTTGGGGAAAAACTGTTTTTT
.	TRBD2	TRBV14	TRBJ2-1	CASSQGGLAVDNEQFF	TGTGCCAGCAGCCAGGGGGGACTAGCCGTCGACAATGAGCAGTTCTTC
.	.	TRBV19	TRBJ1-5	CASSASNQPQHF	TGTGCCAGTAGTGCCTCTAATCAACCCCAGCATTTT
.	.	TRBV29-1	TRBJ2-7	CSVVMAGSSYEQYF	TGCAGCGTTGTGATGGCAGGGAGCTCCTACGAGCAGTACTTC
.	.	TRBV19	TRBJ1-1	CASSIRGENTEAFF	TGTGCCAGTAGTATAAGGGGAGAGAACACTGAAGCTTTCTTT
.	TRBD1	TRBV10-3	TRBJ2-5	CAISEPGQQETQYF	TGTGCCATCAGTGAGCCGGGACAGCAAGAGACCCAGTACTTC
.	TRBD1	TRBV7-8	TRBJ1-4	CASSFSFLQGALFF	TGTGCCAGCAGCTTTTCCTTCCTACAGGGGGCTCTGTTTTTT
.	.	TRBV7-6	TRBJ2-1	CASSPPGFAYNEQFF	TGTGCCAGCAGCCCACCCGGGTTTGCCTACAATGAGCAGTTCTTC
.	TRBD2	TRBV15	TRBJ2-1	CATSRDGDEGLATGDEQFF	TGTGCCACCAGCAGAGATGGTGACGAGGGACTAGCCACCGGCGATGAGCAGTTCTTC
.	TRBD2	TRBV9	TRBJ2-7	CASSPGLAGYEQYF	TGTGCCAGCAGCCCCGGACTAGCGGGTTACGAGCAGTACTTC
.	.	TRBV27	TRBJ2-5	CASSLSWGAMYQETQYF	TGTGCCAGCAGTTTATCGTGGGGGGCAATGTACCAAGAGACCCAGTACTTC
.	TRBD1	TRBV9	TRBJ2-3	CASSPPPGQGADTQYF	TGTGCCAGCAGCCCCCCACCGGGACAGGGGGCAGATACGCAGTATTTT
.	.	TRBV27	TRBJ2-3	CASSLPSGNGTDTQYF	TGTGCCAGCAGTTTACCGTCAGGGAATGGCACAGATACGCAGTATTTT
.	TRBD2	TRBV10-1	TRBJ2-1	CASSGTLAGGPYNEQFF	TGCGCCAGCAGTGGGACCCTAGCGGGAGGGCCATACAATGAGCAGTTCTTC
.	.	TRBV27	TRBJ1-1	CASRNSVEAFF	TGTGCCAGCAGGAACAGCGTTGAAGCTTTCTTT
.	.	TRBV4-2	TRBJ2-4	CASSYHLADLAKNIQYF	TGTGCCAGCAGCTACCACCTAGCCGACCTAGCCAAAAACATTCAGTACTTC
.	.	TRBV27	TRBJ1-2	CASSLGPSYGYTF	TGTGCCAGCAGTCTCGGGCCTTCCTATGGCTACACCTTC
.	.	TRBV29-1	TRBJ1-1	CSVETPPGGPTEAFF	TGCAGCGTTGAGACCCCTCCGGGGGGCCCCACTGAAGCTTTCTTT
.	.	TRBV4-1	TRBJ2-7	CASSQGRGGNYEQYF	TGCGCCAGCAGCCAAGGTCGTGGTGGGAACTACGAGCAGTACTTC
.	.	TRBV7-9	TRBJ2-1	CASSPNYRDTYNEQFF	TGTGCCAGCAGCCCGAATTACAGGGACACCTACAATGAGCAGTTCTTC
.	.	TRBV29-1	TRBJ2-7	CSVFLPVGEQYF	TGCAGCGTTTTCCTCCCAGTGGGGGAGCAGTACTTC
once	.	TRBV9	TRBJ2-3	CASNPSTDTQYF	TGTGCCAGCAACCCGAGCACAGATACGCAGTATTTT
.	.	TRBV21-1	TRBJ2-7	CASSARTSIEQYF	TGTGCCAGCAGCGCCCGGACTAGTATTGAGCAGTACTTC
once	.	TRBV5-1	TRBJ2-3	CASSLNGGLVVDTQYF	TGCGCCAGCAGCTTGAATGGGGGGCTCGTGGTAGATACGCAGTATTTT
.	.	TRBV4-1	TRBJ1-2	CASSQDHKEGHYGYTF	TGCGCCAGCAGCCAAGACCATAAAGAGGGTCACTATGGCTACACCTTC
.	TRBD1	TRBV5-4	TRBJ2-7	CASSSGQGYEQYF	TGTGCCAGCAGCTCGGGACAGGGCTACGAGCAGTACTTC
.	.	TRBV4-1	TRBJ2-1	CASSQVEQGGNEQFF	TGCGCCAGCAGCCAAGTAGAACAGGGGGGGAATGAGCAGTTCTTC
once	TRBD2	TRBV7-6	TRBJ2-2	CASSSMTSGRRTGELFF	TGTGCCAGCAGCTCCATGACTAGCGGGAGACGAACCGGGGAGCTGTTTTTT
.	.	TRBV18	TRBJ1-1	CASSPEQGRMNTEAFF	TGTGCCAGCTCACCAGAACAGGGACGGATGAACACTGAAGCTTTCTTT